The subject of this entry is one TCR beta chain. Its antigen is as yet unknown. Alongside a J-beta primer mix, a sample-barcoded 5' primer served in a second PCR lasting about 7 to 11 cycles. A tag from a template-switch adaptor with 12 random nucleotides marked each cDNA molecule. MiXCR was run by TCRdb on the 5' RACE reads, yielding one entry per CDR3 protein. The data hold 800,000 to 1,300,000 distinct CDR3 sequences, with 25% observed a single time. The CDR3 runs 16 residues. Germline V gives CDR1 DFQATT, CDR2 SNEGSKA (reference sequence). This sample is drawn from a study of blood T cells in healthy people across ages. General study results and limits: Because sorting was not performed, PBMCs prevented conclusive naive versus antigen-experienced comparison.

The same sample was also studied in work on T cells of mothers and their children.

Sequenced material: blood. V and J are TRBV20-1 and TRBJ2-5; D is perhaps TRBD2 (7 bases). The end of the DNA fits TRBJ2-1 better, so the J call may be wrong. The TCR sequence derives from a girl aged 2-10 years in good health. Written as DNA, the CDR3 is TGCAGTGCTAGAGAGGAGGAGGGGGGGCGGAAAAATGAGCAGTTCTTC. Translated: CSAREEEGGRKNEQFF.